The clone carrying this TCR beta chain has only a few counts. Antigen: not known. This specimen belongs to a study of beta chain features in type 1 diabetes. The authors reverse transcribed all of the isolated RNA, so sequencing captured expressed TCRB transcripts. Profiling relied on immunoSEQ multiplex PCR, and the TCRdb table lists in-frame clones only, not all of them. The repertoire includes approximately 250,000 clones, 13% to 15% of them detected once, and around 0.025% sits in the top ten. Findings and limits, study-wide: Diminished insertions and augmented deletions at VDJ junctions characterized type 1 diabetes patients.

This CDR3 spans 10 amino acids. The V and J ends lost 4 bases and 4 bases respectively, with 4 bases between them. Germline V gene lookup returns CDR1 DFQATT and CDR2 SNEGSKA (reference sequence). The specimen sequenced was naive CD4+ T cells from blood. This chain joins TRBV20-1 and TRBJ2-5; no clear D. This sequence was found in a woman in her thirties or forties in good health. The CDR3 spells CSATGETQYF. The CDR3 DNA sequence: TGCAGTGCTACGGGAGAGACCCAGTACTTC.